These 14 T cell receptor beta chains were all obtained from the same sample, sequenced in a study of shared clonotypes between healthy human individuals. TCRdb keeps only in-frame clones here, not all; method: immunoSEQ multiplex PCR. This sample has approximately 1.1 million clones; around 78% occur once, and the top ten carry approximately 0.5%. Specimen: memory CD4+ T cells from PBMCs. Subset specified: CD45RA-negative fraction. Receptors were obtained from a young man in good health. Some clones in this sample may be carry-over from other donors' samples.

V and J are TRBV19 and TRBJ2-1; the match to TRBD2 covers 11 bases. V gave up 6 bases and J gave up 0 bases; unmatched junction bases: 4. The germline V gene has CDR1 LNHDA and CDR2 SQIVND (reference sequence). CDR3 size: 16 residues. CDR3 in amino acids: CASRPGLAASYNEQFF. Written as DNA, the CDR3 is TGTGCCAGTAGGCCGGGACTAGCGGCCTCCTACAATGAGCAGTTCTTC.

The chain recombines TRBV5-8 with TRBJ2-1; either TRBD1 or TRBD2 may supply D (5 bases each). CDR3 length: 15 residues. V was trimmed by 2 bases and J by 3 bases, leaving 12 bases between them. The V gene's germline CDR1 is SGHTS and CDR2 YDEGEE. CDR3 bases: TGTGCCAGCAGCTTAGAAGGGGACCTCTACAATGAGCAGTTCTTC. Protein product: CASSLEGDLYNEQFF.

CDR3 region: CAWSAQAGTEQYF. The CDR3 region has the DNA TGTGCCTGGAGTGCACAGGCTGGGACCGAGCAGTACTTC. The chain joins TRBV30 to TRBJ2-7; D is possibly TRBD1 or TRBD2 (5 bases each). CDR3 length: 13 residues. Germline V gene lookup returns CDR1 GTSNPN and CDR2 SVGIG (reference sequence). V lost 1 base and J lost 6, with 13 bases in between.

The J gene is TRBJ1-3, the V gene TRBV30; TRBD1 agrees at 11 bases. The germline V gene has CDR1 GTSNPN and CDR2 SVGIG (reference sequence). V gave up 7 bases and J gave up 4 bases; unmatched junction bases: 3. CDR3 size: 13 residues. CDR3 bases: TGTGCCTCGGACAGGGGGCGCGGAAACACCATATATTTT. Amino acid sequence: CASDRGRGNTIYF. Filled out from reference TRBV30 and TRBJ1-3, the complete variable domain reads SQTIHQWPATLVQPVGSPLSLECTVEGTSNPNLYWYRQAAGRGLQLLFYSVGIGQISSEVPQNLSASRPQDRQFILSSKKLLLSDSGFYLCASDRGRGNTIYFGEGSWLTVV.

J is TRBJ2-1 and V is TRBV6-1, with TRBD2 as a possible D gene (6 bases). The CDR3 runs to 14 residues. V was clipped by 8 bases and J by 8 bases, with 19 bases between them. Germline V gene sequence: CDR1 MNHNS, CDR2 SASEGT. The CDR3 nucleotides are TGTGCCAGCGCTCGGCGGGAAAGAATGGATGAGCAGTTCTTC. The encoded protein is CASARRERMDEQFF.

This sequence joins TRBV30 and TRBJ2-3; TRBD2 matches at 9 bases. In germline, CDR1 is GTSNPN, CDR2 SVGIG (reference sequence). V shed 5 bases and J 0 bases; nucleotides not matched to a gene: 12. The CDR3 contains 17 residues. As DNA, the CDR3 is TGTGCCTGGGCTCAACTAGCGGGTGCGCCTAGCACAGATACGCAGTATTTT. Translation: CAWAQLAGAPSTDTQYF. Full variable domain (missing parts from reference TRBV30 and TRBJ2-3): SQTIHQWPATLVQPVGSPLSLECTVEGTSNPNLYWYRQAAGRGLQLLFYSVGIGQISSEVPQNLSASRPQDRQFILSSKKLLLSDSGFYLCAWAQLAGAPSTDTQYFGPGTRLTVL.

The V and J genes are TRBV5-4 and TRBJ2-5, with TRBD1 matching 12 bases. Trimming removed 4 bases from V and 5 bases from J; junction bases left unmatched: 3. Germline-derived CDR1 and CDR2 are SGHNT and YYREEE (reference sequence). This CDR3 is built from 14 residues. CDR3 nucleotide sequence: TGTGCCAGCAGCCGGGACAGGGGGCTGGAGACCCAGTACTTC. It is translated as CASSRDRGLETQYF.

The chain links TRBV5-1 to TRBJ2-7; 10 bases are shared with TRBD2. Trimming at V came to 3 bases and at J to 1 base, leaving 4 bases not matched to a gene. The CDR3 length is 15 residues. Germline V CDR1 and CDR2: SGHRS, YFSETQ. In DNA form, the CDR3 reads TGCGCCAGCAGCTCCGGACTAGCGGATTCCTACGAGCAGTACTTC. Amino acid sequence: CASSSGLADSYEQYF.

The CDR3 reads CASSRRGRSYEQYF. The CDR3 nucleotides are TGTGCCAGCAGTCGCCGGGGCCGCTCCTACGAGCAGTACTTC. V usage is TRBV6-5 and J usage is TRBJ2-5; D is perhaps TRBD1 or TRBD2 (5 bases each). The end of the DNA aligns better with TRBJ2-7, so the J call may be wrong. Germline loops: CDR1 MNHEY, CDR2 SVGAGI. CDR3 size: 14 residues.

Written as DNA, the CDR3 is TGTGCCAGCAGCTTCAGGGTCACTGAAGCTTTCTTT. As protein: CASSFRVTEAFF. The chain couples TRBV5-6 to TRBJ1-1; maybe TRBD1 (5 bases). CDR1 and CDR2 (germline): SGHDT, YYEEEE. Trimming shortened V by 2 bases and J by 4 bases, and 6 bases separated the two germline ends. The CDR3 spans 12 residues.

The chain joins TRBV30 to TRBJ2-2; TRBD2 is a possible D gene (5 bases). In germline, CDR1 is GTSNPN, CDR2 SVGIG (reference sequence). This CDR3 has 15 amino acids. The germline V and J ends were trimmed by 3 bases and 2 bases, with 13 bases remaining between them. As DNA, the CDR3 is TGTGCCTGGAGCCCTGGTGGAGGTAACACCGGGGAGCTGTTTTTT. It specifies CAWSPGGGNTGELFF.

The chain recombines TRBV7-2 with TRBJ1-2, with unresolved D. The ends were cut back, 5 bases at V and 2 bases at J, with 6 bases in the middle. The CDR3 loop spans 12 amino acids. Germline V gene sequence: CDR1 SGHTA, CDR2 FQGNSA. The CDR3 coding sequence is TGTGCCAGCAGCCAGGTGAACTATGGCTACACCTTC. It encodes CASSQVNYGYTF. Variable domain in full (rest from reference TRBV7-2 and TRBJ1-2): GAGVSQSPSNKVTEKGKDVELRCDPISGHTALYWYRQSLGQGLEFLIYFQGNSAPDKSGLPSDRFSAERTGGSVSTLTIQRTQQEDSAVYLCASSQVNYGYTFGSGTRLTVV.

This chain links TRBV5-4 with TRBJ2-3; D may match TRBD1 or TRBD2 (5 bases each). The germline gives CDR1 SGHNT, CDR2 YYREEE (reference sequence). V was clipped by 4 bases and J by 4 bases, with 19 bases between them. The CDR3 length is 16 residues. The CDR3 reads CASSTGLLRRSDTQYF. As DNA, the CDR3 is TGTGCCAGCAGCACAGGACTCTTAAGACGCTCAGATACGCAGTATTTT.

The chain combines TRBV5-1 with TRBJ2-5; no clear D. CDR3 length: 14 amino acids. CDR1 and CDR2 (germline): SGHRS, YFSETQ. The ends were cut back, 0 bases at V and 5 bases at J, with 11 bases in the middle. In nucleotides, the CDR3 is TGCGCCAGCAGCTTGGGTTCGCTTCGGGAGACCCAGTACTTC. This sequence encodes CASSLGSLRETQYF. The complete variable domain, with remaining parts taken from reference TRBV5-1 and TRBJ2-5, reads KAGVTQTPRYLIKTRGQQVTLSCSPISGHRSVSWYQQTPGQGLQFLFEYFSETQRNKGNFPGRFSGRQFSNSRSEMNVSTLELGDSALYLCASSLGSLRETQYFGPGTRLLVL.